This TCR beta chain emerged from a study of cytomegalovirus exposure and HLA in healthy donors. Study-level results: In a later analysis, a missense DCLRE1C variant was linked to TCR beta V- and J-gene trimming.

The germline V and J ends were trimmed by 4 bases and 2 bases, with 9 bases remaining between them. This CDR3 is built from 14 residues. CDR1 and CDR2 (germline): SGHAT, FQNNGV. In regard to this clone: Its antigen is unknown.

PCR used 60 Vbeta primers and 13 Jbeta primers. Method: immunoSEQ multiplex PCR; TCRdb's copy keeps in-frame clones and lacks some. The sample includes 100,000 to 150,000 clones, 80% of them seen just once. V gene TRBV11-2 combines with J gene TRBJ1-5; the D gene is possibly TRBD1 (5 bases). Sequenced input: PBMCs. The receptor's source is a man younger than 40 in good health and CMV-seropositive. CDR3 sequence reads: CASSWGPGNQPQHF. The CDR3 nucleotides read TGTGCCAGCAGCTGGGGCCCGGGCAATCAGCCCCAGCATTTT.